A selection of T cell receptor beta chains follows, all from one sample in a study of blood T cell repertoires in COVID-19. The data were produced by immunoSEQ multiplex PCR, yet TCRdb's version contains in-frame clones alone and is incomplete. The repertoire holds 200,000 to 250,000 clones, with around 85% as singletons. The sequenced sample was PBMCs or T cells enriched from blood (not recorded which). The receptor source for this set is a woman in her fifties or sixties with acute COVID-19. CDR3s leave out the opening cysteine and the closing phenylalanine or tryptophan. Some rows have no size entry. The others give once, few or many, or a class for an expanded clone.

j_call | clone_size | v_call | cdr3_aa
TRBJ1-1 | . | TRBV11-2 | ASSLDQGRGAF
TRBJ2-7 | . | TRBV12-3/TRBV12-4 | ASSLVGREQY
TRBJ2-2 | . | TRBV2 | ASSERTNTGELF
TRBJ1-2 | . | TRBV19 | ASSTGPGYT
TRBJ1-1 | . | TRBV10-3 | AITADRTNTEAF
TRBJ2-7 | . | TRBV9 | ASSVGDSFYEQY
TRBJ1-2 | . | TRBV2 | ASSERGGTRGYT
TRBJ1-2 | . | TRBV25-1 | ASTNTLGGNYGYT
TRBJ1-2 | . | TRBV13 | ASSLGQGYGYT
TRBJ2-2 | . | TRBV2 | ASNTGRLAGLNTGELF
TRBJ1-2 | . | TRBV19 | ASSIFVQGDYGYT
TRBJ1-2 | . | TRBV10-1 | ASSESPGQAGGYT
TRBJ2-1 | . | TRBV18 | ASSPRSGRIYNEQF
TRBJ2-1 | . | TRBV30 | AWSRGGARDEQF
TRBJ1-5 | . | TRBV19 | ASSQQGGPQH
TRBJ2-2 | once | TRBV11-3 | ASSLDGSGGKNTGELF
TRBJ2-4 | . | TRBV12-5 | ASGLSGAGIQY
TRBJ1-2 | . | TRBV7-9 | ASSSDGTPSGSGYT
TRBJ2-1 | . | TRBV7-2 | ASSLDSGDYNEQF
TRBJ1-3 | few | TRBV5-6 | ASSFWAVRNTIY
TRBJ1-5 | . | TRBV30 | AWSEAAGAFNQPQH
TRBJ2-1 | . | TRBV5-1 | ASSYYGQDYNEQF
TRBJ1-5 | . | TRBV6-5 | ASGSSDQPQH
TRBJ1-6 | once | TRBV2 | ASSARGSPLH
TRBJ1-4 | . | TRBV15 | ATKRATNEKLF
TRBJ2-5 | . | TRBV10-2 | ASRAGYSGQGKETQY
TRBJ2-4 | . | TRBV3-1/TRBV3-2 | ASSQDLGTSGENIQY
TRBJ1-2 | . | TRBV2 | ASSDGASRGYT
TRBJ1-1 | . | TRBV19 | ASSSPGQGNTEAF
TRBJ1-4 | . | TRBV5-6 | ASSWGRHRSEKLF
TRBJ1-4 | . | TRBV18 | ASSPNEKEKLF
TRBJ2-5 | . | TRBV7-9 | ASSLLGGRETQY
TRBJ1-2 | once | TRBV7-2 | ASTPGPGHTYGYT
TRBJ1-1 | . | TRBV19 | ASSIGRVTLTEAF
TRBJ1-1 | . | TRBV7-9 | ASSFQDRNTEAF
TRBJ1-4 | . | TRBV19 | ASRTRGRGSDEKLF
TRBJ1-2 | . | TRBV19 | ASSPRDRAFGYT
TRBJ1-3 | . | TRBV3-1/TRBV3-2 | ASSQAGHPGNTIY
TRBJ1-3 | . | TRBV30 | AWSPQGRGNTIY
TRBJ1-2 | . | TRBV27 | ASSSPGVRNYGYT
TRBJ1-4 | . | TRBV10-2 | ASSEPGGAEKLF
TRBJ1-2 | . | TRBV18 | ASSPPLPGQSNYGYT
TRBJ2-1 | . | TRBV10-1 | ASSEGRGGYNEQF
TRBJ2-7 | . | TRBV6-5 | ASTASHGYYEQY
TRBJ1-2 | . | TRBV2 | ASSETRQVGPGYT
TRBJ1-5 | . | TRBV30 | AWSAGQGGQPQH
TRBJ1-3 | few | TRBV25-1 | ASSPQTGYGNTIY
TRBJ1-5 | few | TRBV5-1 | ASSLAGGNQPQH
TRBJ1-1 | . | TRBV7-2 | ASSLEGAGRTEAF
TRBJ1-4 | many | TRBV30 | ALEEATNEKLF
TRBJ1-2 | . | TRBV4-1 | ASSQGGTGANYGYT
TRBJ1-1 | . | TRBV27 | ASKNNLNTEAF
TRBJ1-1 | many | TRBV19 | ASSTKQAVDTEAF
TRBJ2-1 | few | TRBV19 | ASRDLAGLSYNEQF
TRBJ1-1 | once | TRBV3-1/TRBV3-2 | ASSQDRQGGTEAF
TRBJ1-2 | . | TRBV6-4 | ASIDRDGYT
TRBJ1-1 | . | TRBV6-5 | ASSFTDKNTEAF
TRBJ1-4 | . | TRBV7-9 | ASSYYRAEDEKLF